Below, 17 T cell receptor beta chains from the same sample are listed, as sequenced in a study of blood T cell repertoires in COVID-19. Clones were read by immunoSEQ multiplex PCR, and TCRdb kept only the in-frame ones, dropping some. Of roughly 90,000 clones listed, about nine tenths are singletons. Material: peripheral blood. The source of these receptors is a human donor in a cohort sampled during active COVID-19.

The chain carries TRBV7-3 and TRBJ2-3; weak D call: TRBD1 (5 bases). In germline, CDR1 is SGHTA, CDR2 FQGTGA. The CDR3 totals 15 residues. Trimming cost V 1 base and J 1 base, with 9 bases left between them. CDR3: CASSLIGAGTDTQYF. The CDR3 DNA reads as TGTGCCAGCAGCTTAATAGGGGCGGGCACAGATACGCAGTATTTT.

This clone was found a few times. The chain is built from TRBV28 and TRBJ2-3, with 13 bases that match TRBD2. Trimming cost V 4 bases and J 4 bases; bases outside gene matches: 8. In germline, CDR1 is MDHEN, CDR2 SYDVKM. This CDR3 has 17 residues. CDR3 sequence reads: CASSSPYGLAGADTQYF. For the CDR3, the DNA is TGTGCCAGCAGTTCCCCGTACGGACTAGCGGGAGCAGATACGCAGTATTTT.

This sequence joins TRBV5-4 and TRBJ2-5, with 8 positions matching TRBD2. The CDR3 runs 15 residues. With 2 bases clipped from V and 4 bases from J, the junction kept 7 bases outside the gene matches. Germline V lookup: CDR1 SGHNT, CDR2 YYREEE (reference sequence). CDR3 region: CASSFYGRAIETQYF. The CDR3 DNA follows: TGTGCCAGCAGCTTCTACGGGAGGGCAATAGAGACCCAGTACTTC. The full variable domain, its missing parts supplied by reference TRBV5-4 and TRBJ2-5, is ETGVTQSPTHLIKTRGQQVTLRCSSQSGHNTVSWYQQALGQGPQFIFQYYREEENGRGNFPPRFSGLQFPNYSSELNVNALELDDSALYLCASSFYGRAIETQYFGPGTRLLVL.

This rearrangement joins TRBV6-5 to TRBJ2-3, with 9 nucleotides matching TRBD2. V trimming: 4 bases; J trimming: 1 base; junction bases outside the gene matches: 6. CDR1 and CDR2 from the germline V gene are MNHEY and SVGAGI. CDR3 size: 16 residues. This CDR3 reads CASSFQAGGRTDTQYF. The CDR3 bases are TGTGCCAGCAGTTTCCAAGCGGGAGGCCGCACAGATACGCAGTATTTT.

In its sample, this clone was seen once. V gene TRBV5-1 combines with J gene TRBJ2-6; TRBD1 aligns across 8 bases. After removal of 0 bases from V and 4 bases from J, the junction contained 3 bases not matched to a gene. The germline gives CDR1 SGHRS, CDR2 YFSETQ. This CDR3 comprises 16 residues. The CDR3 sequence: CASSLDRGAGANVLTF. The CDR3 region has the DNA TGCGCCAGCAGCTTGGACAGGGGGGCGGGGGCCAACGTCCTGACTTTC.

The CDR3 DNA reads as TGTGCCAGCAGCTCAAACAGCATTGCTGAAGCTTTCTTT. Its protein is CASSSNSIAEAFF. The chain combines TRBV7-3 with TRBJ1-1; D unclear. CDR1 SGHTA and CDR2 FQGTGA come from the germline V gene. Trimming shortened V by 4 bases and J by 6 bases, and 12 bases separated the two germline ends. There are 13 residues in the CDR3.

The V gene is TRBV5-5, the J gene TRBJ2-1, with a possible D match to TRBD2 (6 bases). Germline CDR1 and CDR2: SGHKS and YYEKEE (reference sequence). The CDR3 covers 11 residues. V lost 4 bases to trimming and J lost 11 bases, with 10 bases between them. As DNA, the CDR3 is TGTGCCAGCAGCAGAGCGGGCCAGCAGTTCTTC. Residues: CASSRAGQQFF.

This clone was observed once. The CDR3: CASSPLAGEETQYF. The CDR3 DNA reads as TGTGCCAGCAGCCCTTTAGCGGGAGAAGAGACCCAGTACTTC. This sequence joins TRBV27 and TRBJ2-5; 9 positions match TRBD2. The germline V gene encodes CDR1 MNHEY and CDR2 SMNVEV (reference sequence). The CDR3 length is 14 residues. V shed 6 bases and J 3 bases; nucleotides not matched to a gene: 5.

This clone showed up just once. The chain employs TRBV6-5 and TRBJ1-2; no definite D call. The germline V gene has CDR1 MNHEY and CDR2 SVGAGI. The V gene lost 0 bases and the J gene lost 11 bases, with 13 bases spanning the gap. The CDR3 is 13 residues long. In DNA form, the CDR3 reads TGTGCCAGCAGTTACTCTCGCACAGCCAAATACACCTTC. It translates to CASSYSRTAKYTF.

This chain joins TRBV6-5 and TRBJ2-7; 9 bases are shared with TRBD1. This CDR3 has 14 residues. Germline V gene lookup returns CDR1 MNHEY and CDR2 SVGAGI. V was pared by 4 bases and J by 1 base, with 2 bases of the junction left unmatched. CDR3 nucleotides: TGTGCCAGCAGTTTGGACAGGGGATCCTACGAGCAGTACTTC. Translation: CASSLDRGSYEQYF.

This clone was recorded a few times. The rearrangement uses TRBV28 and TRBJ1-1; D perhaps matches TRBD1 (5 bases). The germline gives CDR1 MDHEN, CDR2 SYDVKM. This CDR3 region has 13 residues. V gave up 5 bases and J gave up 3 bases, with 10 bases separating them. DNA for the CDR3: TGTGCCAGCAGTGTTCAGGGATACACTGAAGCTTTCTTT. As protein: CASSVQGYTEAFF. The full variable domain, with the rest looked up from reference TRBV28 and TRBJ1-1, is DVKVTQSSRYLVKRTGEKVFLECVQDMDHENMFWYRQDPGLGLRLIYFSYDVKMKEKGDIPEGYSVSREKKERFSLILESASTNQTSMYLCASSVQGYTEAFFGQGTRLTVV.

The rearrangement uses TRBV2 and TRBJ1-5; D gene uncertain. In germline, CDR1 is SNHLY, CDR2 FYNNEI. CDR3 length: 14 amino acids. Between the trimmed V and J ends, which lost 5 bases and 5 bases, there was a span of 13 bases. The CDR3 DNA sequence: TGTGCCAGCAGTTGGATCCTCGACTATCAGCCCCAGCATTTT. Amino acid sequence: CASSWILDYQPQHF.

This clone was seen a single time. Other DNA sequences of this sample code for an identical CDR3. The chain employs TRBV27 and TRBJ2-2; 12 bases agree with TRBD2. The CDR3 has 15 amino acids. Germline-derived CDR1 and CDR2 are MNHEY and SMNVEV (reference sequence). Trimming at V came to 6 bases and at J to 5 bases, leaving 4 bases not matched to a gene. CDR3 residues: CASSPGLAGTGELFF. Here the CDR3 DNA reads TGTGCCAGCAGCCCGGGACTAGCGGGTACCGGGGAGCTGTTTTTT.

The chain is built from TRBV5-4 and TRBJ1-2; TRBD1 aligns across 7 bases. CDR1 is SGHNT, CDR2 YYREEE, per germline (reference sequence). The CDR3 has 14 residues. The ends lost 5 bases at V and 2 bases at J; junction bases unmatched: 6. CDR3 sequence (DNA): TGTGCCAGCAGTCCCGGACAGGAAAACTATGGCTACACCTTC. Protein: CASSPGQENYGYTF.

The V and J genes are TRBV27 and TRBJ1-5; D gene uncertain. The V end was cut by 2 bases, the J end by 3 bases, with 14 bases between. Germline V gene sequence: CDR1 MNHEY, CDR2 SMNVEV (reference sequence). This CDR3 has 16 amino acids. The CDR3 loop is CASSLKRPHYNQPQHF. In DNA form, the CDR3 reads TGTGCCAGCAGTTTAAAACGACCCCACTACAATCAGCCCCAGCATTTT.

The chain joins TRBV12-3 or TRBV12-4 to TRBJ2-7, with unresolved D. The CDR3 contains 11 residues. Trimming stripped 5 bases from V and 7 bases from J, with 9 bases between. CDR3 protein: CASSPGWEQYF. The CDR3 DNA is TGTGCCAGCAGTCCCGGGTGGGAGCAGTACTTC.

This clone was counted a single time. The V call is TRBV27, the J call TRBJ2-2; D is unresolved. The CDR3 contains 15 residues. In germline, CDR1 is MNHEY, CDR2 SMNVEV (reference sequence). Between the trimmed V and J ends, which lost 6 bases and 5 bases, there was a span of 16 bases. CDR3 region: CASSPLSLQTGELFF. CDR3 in DNA: TGTGCCAGCAGCCCACTAAGCCTTCAGACCGGGGAGCTGTTTTTT.